One and the same sample provided the 13 T cell receptor beta chains below, sequenced in a study of blood T cell repertoires in COVID-19. TCRdb's table, derived via immunoSEQ multiplex PCR, lists solely in-frame clones and lacks some. The sample has 200,000 to 300,000 clones, 85% to 90% seen once. Sequences were obtained from PBMCs or T cells enriched from blood (not recorded which). The receptors here all came from a man aged 45-65 years who had been exposed to COVID-19.

J is TRBJ2-7 and V is TRBV21-1; TRBD1, the table's D call, was not compared with the DNA. TRBV21-1 is listed as a pseudogene. CDR3 length: 18 amino acids. The CDR3 region has the DNA TGTGCCAGCAGCAAAGCGCTTAGGGACAGGGCCACCACCTACGAGCAGTACGTC. It yields the protein CASSKALRDRATTYEQYV.

The genes are TRBV30 and TRBJ2-7, with 8 positions matching TRBD1. Germline V gives CDR1 GTSNPN, CDR2 SVGIG (reference sequence). There are 14 residues in the CDR3. Losses at the gene ends were 2 bases for V and 5 bases for J; bases not matched to a gene: 8. The CDR3 nucleotides are TGTGCCTGGAGTCTACGGGACAGGTTCCACGAGCAGTACTTC. The encoded protein is CAWSLRDRFHEQYF.

The CDR3 DNA sequence: TGTGCCAGTACCCAACAGGAATATAACTATGGCTACACCTTC. This sequence encodes CASTQQEYNYGYTF. This rearrangement joins TRBV19 to TRBJ1-2, with a tentative D call TRBD1 (5 bases). V was clipped by 7 bases and J by 1 base, with 13 bases between them. CDR3 length equals 14 residues. Germline V CDR1 and CDR2: LNHDA, SQIVND (reference sequence).

The chain uses TRBV5-4 and TRBJ1-3; TRBD1 might be the D (6 bases). Deletions cut 0 bases from V and 8 bases from J, with 15 bases between. Germline V gene lookup returns CDR1 SGHNT and CDR2 YYREEE (reference sequence). This CDR3 is 15 amino acids long. CDR3 DNA: TGTGCCAGCAGCTTGGGTGACAGGATGGGGGACACCATATATTTT. Protein sequence: CASSLGDRMGDTIYF.

The chain carries TRBV5-1 and TRBJ1-6; TRBD1 matches 10 bases. The V and J ends lost 2 bases and 8 bases, in that order; junction bases with no gene match: 10. The CDR3 loop spans 17 amino acids. From germline, CDR1 is SGHRS and CDR2 YFSETQ. The CDR3 is CASSFSSRDRGYSPLHF. CDR3 DNA sequence: TGCGCCAGCAGCTTCAGTAGCAGGGACAGGGGTTATTCACCCCTCCACTTT. Full variable domain (missing parts from reference TRBV5-1 and TRBJ1-6): KAGVTQTPRYLIKTRGQQVTLSCSPISGHRSVSWYQQTPGQGLQFLFEYFSETQRNKGNFPGRFSGRQFSNSRSEMNVSTLELGDSALYLCASSFSSRDRGYSPLHFGNGTRLTVT.

This chain joins TRBV7-3 and TRBJ2-5; TRBD1 agrees at 10 bases. Trimming cost V 6 bases and J 2 bases; bases outside gene matches: 9. Germline CDR1 reads SGHTA; CDR2 reads FQGTGA. The length of the CDR3 is 16 residues. CDR3 DNA: TGTGCCAGCAGAGCCGGGGGACAGGGGTCTCAAGAGACCCAGTACTTC. As protein: CASRAGGQGSQETQYF.

J is TRBJ1-1 and V is TRBV30, with 8 nucleotides matching TRBD1. Germline CDR1 reads GTSNPN; CDR2 reads SVGIG (reference sequence). The length of the CDR3 is 15 residues. The V and J ends lost 2 bases and 3 bases, in that order; junction bases with no gene match: 8. CDR3 protein: CAWSPGTGVHTEAFF. DNA of the CDR3: TGTGCCTGGAGTCCCGGGACAGGTGTCCACACTGAAGCTTTCTTT. The full variable domain, completed using reference TRBV30 and TRBJ1-1, is SQTIHQWPATLVQPVGSPLSLECTVEGTSNPNLYWYRQAAGRGLQLLFYSVGIGQISSEVPQNLSASRPQDRQFILSSKKLLLSDSGFYLCAWSPGTGVHTEAFFGQGTRLTVV.

The chain links TRBV2 to TRBJ2-3; D is possibly TRBD2 (7 bases). This CDR3 is 14 amino acids long. Germline V lookup: CDR1 SNHLY, CDR2 FYNNEI. Trimming removed 7 bases at V and 6 bases at J, with 17 bases between. CDR3 nucleotides: TGTGCCAGCAAGGGGGGGCCTTTCAGCGATACGCAGTATTTT. This codes for CASKGGPFSDTQYF.

The genes are TRBV7-9 and TRBJ1-6, with 8 bases aligning to TRBD1. V shed 5 bases, J shed 7 bases, and the junction held 13 bases outside the gene matches. Germline CDR1 is SEHNR and CDR2 is FQNEAQ (reference sequence). The CDR3 loop spans 17 amino acids. The CDR3, as DNA: TGTGCCAGCAGCCAATGGACAGGGAAATATAGGAATTCACCCCTCCACTTT. Translating gives CASSQWTGKYRNSPLHF.

This chain joins TRBV6-5 and TRBJ1-1; weak D call: TRBD1 (5 bases). The germline CDR1 and CDR2 sequences are MNHEY and SVGAGI. Deletions cut 1 base from V and 5 bases from J, with 17 bases between. There are 16 residues in the CDR3. CDR3 nucleotide sequence: TGTGCCAGCAGTTACTTTTCGTTCGGGGGAGGGACTGAAGCTTTCTTT. Protein: CASSYFSFGGGTEAFF.

This clone turned up a few times. The chain employs TRBV5-1 and TRBJ2-7; no reliable D call. Trimming took off 1 base at V and 2 bases at J, with 10 bases between the two ends. Germline V CDR1 and CDR2: SGHRS, YFSETQ. This CDR3 is 14 amino acids long. In nucleotides, the CDR3 is TGCGCCAGCAGCTTGTGGGCCGGCGCCTACGAGCAGTACTTC. This gives the protein CASSLWAGAYEQYF.

The CDR3 loop reads CASSLYGGLVSTEAFF. The CDR3 DNA reads TGTGCCAGCAGCTTATACGGGGGGCTGGTAAGCACTGAAGCTTTCTTT. The V gene is TRBV11-2, the J gene TRBJ1-1, with D possibly TRBD1 on 6 matching bases. Germline CDR1 and CDR2: SGHAT and FQNNGV. V lost 2 bases to trimming and J lost 4 bases, with 17 bases between them. CDR3 length equals 16 residues.

In DNA form, the CDR3 reads TGCGCCAGCAGCCCGGGACAGGGAGAGGGCTACACCTTC. It encodes CASSPGQGEGYTF. This chain joins TRBV5-1 and TRBJ1-2, with 9 bases that match TRBD1. CDR1 and CDR2 (germline): SGHRS, YFSETQ. This CDR3 has 13 residues. Trimming took 4 bases from V and 8 from J; bases not matched to a gene: 6.